This TCR beta chain originates from a study of CD8+CD57+ T cells in acquired aplastic anemia. TCR beta VDJ combinations and CDR3 sequences were profiled from genomic DNA. TCRdb processed the reads anew with MiXCR; each CDR3 protein has one entry. The table shows about 110,000 distinct CDR3 sequences, with 40% to 65% occurring only once. Per the germline V gene, CDR1 is SGHVS and CDR2 is FQNEAQ. V was pared by 1 base and J by 8 bases, with 8 bases between. The CDR3 is 13 residues long. This TCR came from a human donor in good health, serving as a control. Sequenced material: sorted CD4+, CD8+, or CD8+CD57+ T cells (not recorded which) from PBMCs. This rearrangement joins TRBV7-8 to TRBJ2-2; D gene uncertain. CDR3 in DNA: TGTGCCAGCAGCTTAGTTGAGTCAGGGGAGCTGTTTTTT. It translates to CASSLVESGELFF.